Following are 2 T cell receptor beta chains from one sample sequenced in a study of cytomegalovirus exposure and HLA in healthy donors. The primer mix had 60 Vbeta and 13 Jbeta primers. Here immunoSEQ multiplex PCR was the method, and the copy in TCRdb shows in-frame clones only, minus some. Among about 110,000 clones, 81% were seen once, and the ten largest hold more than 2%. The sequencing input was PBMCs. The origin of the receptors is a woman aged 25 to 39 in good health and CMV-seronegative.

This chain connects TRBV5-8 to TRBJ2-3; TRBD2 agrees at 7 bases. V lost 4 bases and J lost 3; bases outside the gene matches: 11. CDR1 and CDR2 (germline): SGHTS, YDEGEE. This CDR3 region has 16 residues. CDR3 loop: CASSLPMRELTDTQYF. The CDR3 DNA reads TGTGCCAGCAGCCTGCCGATGCGGGAGCTAACAGATACGCAGTATTTT.

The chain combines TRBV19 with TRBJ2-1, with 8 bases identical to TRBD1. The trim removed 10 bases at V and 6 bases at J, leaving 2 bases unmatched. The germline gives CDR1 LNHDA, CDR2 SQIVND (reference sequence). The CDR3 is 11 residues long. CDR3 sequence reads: CATDRGNEQFF. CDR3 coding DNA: TGTGCCACAGACAGGGGCAATGAGCAGTTCTTC.